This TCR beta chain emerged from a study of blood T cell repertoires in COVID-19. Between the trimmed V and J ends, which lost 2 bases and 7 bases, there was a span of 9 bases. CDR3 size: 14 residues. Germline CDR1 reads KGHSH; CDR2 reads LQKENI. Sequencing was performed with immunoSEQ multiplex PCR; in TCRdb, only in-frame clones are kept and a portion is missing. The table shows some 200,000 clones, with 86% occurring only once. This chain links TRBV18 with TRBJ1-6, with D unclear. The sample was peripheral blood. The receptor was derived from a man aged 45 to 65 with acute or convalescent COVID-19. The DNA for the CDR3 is TGTGCCAGCTCACCAGTAGAGGCCAATTCACCCCTCCACTTT. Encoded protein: CASSPVEANSPLHF.